The clone carrying this TCR beta chain was seen at least ten times. Its antigen is currently unknown. The CDR3 extends over 17 amino acids. CDR1 and CDR2 from the germline V gene are SNHLY and FYNNEI. J gave up 7 bases and V 1 base, and 9 bases lay outside the gene matches. The data belong to a study of T cells after yellow fever vaccination. About the study: Preparation used SMART-Seq v4 Ultra Low Input for the low-cell-number fractions. Points from the study as a whole: Once the booster was given, most primary-vaccination clones reappeared, at over 95% for CD4 and over 75% for CD8. Researchers noted that a small share of clonotypes showed up in both CD4 and CD8 compartments.

Template-switching 5'RACE yielded the TCR cDNA; a universal primer site and UMIs were added in the process. TCRdb independently ran MiXCR on the 5' RACE reads; one entry per CDR3 protein. The table shows around 330,000 distinct CDR3 sequences, with around 3.9% occurring only once. The sequenced sample was PBMCs, obtained on the day of the yellow fever booster vaccination. The rearrangement uses TRBV2 and TRBJ2-1, with 11 bases identical to TRBD2. The receptor was derived from a man aged 18 to 30 who received the YFV17D yellow fever vaccine. The CDR3 region has the DNA TGTGCCAGCAGTGAAGTTAGGGAGGCTAGCGGGGGGAATGAGCAGTTCTTC. Amino acids: CASSEVREASGGNEQFF.